Here is one T cell receptor (beta chain) with its context. This clone's antigen is unknown. Within one base of it there is no much larger clone, and no base qualities were kept. This sample was included in a study of human T cells and chemical hapten exposure (dated by TCRdb to the early 2020s). Background on the whole study: For sensitization, 2% DPC in acetone was applied to a roughly 2 cm by roughly 2 cm area of upper inner arm skin. Throughout the study period of 20 to 25 weeks, patients also received therapeutic DPC doses to the scalp every week. Patch tests used Finn chambers with 0.01% DPC on the upper back, scored after 6 days by International Contact Dermatitis Research Group standards. Most of the patients in the cohort were female, and the cohort covered alopecia areata with under or over 50% scalp involvement, alopecia totalis and alopecia universalis. Libraries were pooled for sequencing, and per-sample TCR yields varied mainly because of small differences in library volumes within the pool. In alopecia patients, the study followed how the peripheral blood TCR repertoire changed in vivo over primary and secondary sensitization to diphenylcyclopropenone (DPC), a hapten. Blood was sampled from patients pre-sensitization (week 0) and at 2, 6 and about 24 weeks after DPC sensitization. Blood for TCR sequencing was provided by twenty-nine alopecia patients at one to four time points (pre-sensitization, 2, 6 and 24 weeks). Here is what the overall study found, with its caveats: Because all patients had alopecia, a presumed autoimmune disease, the immune response of the patients might differ from that of healthy individuals. Compared with pre-sensitization or healthy control sets, expanded TCRs formed significantly more large CDR3 similarity clusters, which is consistent with antigen-driven responses. No change with DPC sensitization was found in the number of TCRs above 1 in 1000 frequency, and no evidence of global repertoire structure alterations was found. Patch test score correlated positively with the number of PT1 expanded TCRs, reaching significance at thresholds 8, 16 and 32 but not at 4. Repeated subsampling changed both the strength of the expansion versus patch-test correlation and the threshold at which that correlation became significant.

This sample's time point label indicates: pre-sensitization, week 0. The treatment or condition label, as the study defines it: therapeutic diphenylcyclopropenone sensitization with weekly scalp DPC. At every patch-test visit, the blood draw took place before the patch test was put on. Patients were eligible if aged 18 to 70, diagnosed with alopecia and judged suitable for DPC therapy, and pregnant patients were excluded. Unfractionated whole blood was collected in Tempus Blood RNA tubes, and total RNA was extracted from that blood. Library prep was done by RACE. The sequencer listed for this sample is NextSeq 500. Library preparation attached unique molecular identifiers to individual cDNA molecules for quantitative, reproducible TCR counting. Each blood RNA sample was used to sequence both TCR alpha and TCR beta chains. In the source study's methods: A median of around 100,000 TCRs per sample was observed, with a range of 23,224 to 690,600. V, J and CDR3 annotation of the TCR reads was carried out using the Decombinator software suite. For the PS versus PT1 abundance plots, all samples were subsampled to the same number of TCRs (28,000). Expanded TCRs were defined as absent before sensitization and observed at least eight times at the 2-week time point. TCRdb itself trimmed the public reads at Q25 with fastp, ran MiXCR and retained productive beta chains. Each record represents a unique CDR3 protein, reported with the most common genes and DNA among its rows. These V and J calls originate from TCRdb's pipeline instead of the authors' own analysis. Present in this sample are some 250,000 distinct CDR3 sequences, almost 8% of which were seen just once. Jointly, the top ten make up 1.2% of the sample.

CDR3 length: 19 amino acids, cysteine to phenylalanine. Solely the CDR3 DNA is kept, with 57 bases framed from the first base. The V and J segments used are TRBV21-1 and TRBJ1-5; whether TRBD1, the table's D call, matches the DNA was not checked. TRBV21-1 is flagged as a pseudogene. Here the sequenced sample was whole blood, taken in connection with sensitization to the hapten diphenylcyclopropenone (DPC). The TCR was taken from a man between 18 and 35 years old with alopecia areata. Some clones in this sample may be carry-over from other donors' samples. The DNA is TGTGCCAGCAGCAAAGTGTTGTGGACAGGGGTCCCTACCAATCAGCCCCAGCATTTT. Its translation reads: CASSKVLWTGVPTNQPQHF.